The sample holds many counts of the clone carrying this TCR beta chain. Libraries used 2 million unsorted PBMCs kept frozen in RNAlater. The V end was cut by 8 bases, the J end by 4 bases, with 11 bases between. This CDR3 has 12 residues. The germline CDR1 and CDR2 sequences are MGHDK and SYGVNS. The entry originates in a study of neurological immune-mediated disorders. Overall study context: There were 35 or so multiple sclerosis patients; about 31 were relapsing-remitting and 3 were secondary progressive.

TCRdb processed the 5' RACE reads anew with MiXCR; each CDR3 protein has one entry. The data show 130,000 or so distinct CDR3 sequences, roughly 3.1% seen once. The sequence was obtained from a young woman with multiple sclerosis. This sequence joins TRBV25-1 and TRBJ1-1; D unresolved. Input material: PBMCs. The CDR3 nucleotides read TGTGCCAGCGGGTTCGAGGGCACTGAAGCTTTCTTT. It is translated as CASGFEGTEAFF.